Here is one T cell receptor (beta chain) with its context. The antigen is unknown. V lost 4 bases and J lost 7, with 18 bases in between. This CDR3 is built from 14 residues. CDR1 and CDR2 from the germline V gene are SGHDT and YYEEEE. Every bit of the isolated RNA underwent reverse transcription, so sequencing read expressed TCRB transcripts. TCRdb's copy holds only in-frame clones and misses some; the assay was immunoSEQ multiplex PCR. The data contain around 56,000 clones, 52% of them singletons. This entry comes from a study of beta chain features in type 1 diabetes. Points from the study as a whole: Fewer insertions but more deletions were seen at VDJ junctions in type 1 diabetes patients. Sampled from patients, naive, central memory and Treg TCRB repertoires appeared more similar than those sampled from healthy donors. Type 1 diabetes patients had TCRB CDR3s that were shorter (moderately but significantly so) in all four CD4+ subsets.

The receptor's source is a woman aged 40 to 50 with type 1 diabetes. V gene TRBV5-6 combines with J gene TRBJ2-7; D is possibly TRBD2 (5 bases). The sequencing input was Tregs from blood. CDR3 coding DNA: TGTGCCAGCAGCAGACTGGGTGCCCGCGGGGAGCAGTACTTC. As protein: CASSRLGARGEQYF.